What follows describes a single TCR beta chain. Its antigen is unidentified. The data were taken from a study of T cell responses to AZD1222 COVID-19 vaccine. Notes on the study in general: Donors were largely white British and mainly female; clonal diversity was possibly underestimated. Among spike-specific TCRs, nearly half reportedly target unmutated variant regions. Of the AZD1222 recipients, only six were seropositive at baseline.

CDR1 LNHDA and CDR2 SQIVND come from the germline V gene (reference sequence). The CDR3 is 16 amino acids. The germline V and J ends were trimmed by 6 bases and 4 bases, with 19 bases remaining between them. The protocol was immunoSEQ multiplex PCR, while the TCRdb copy is restricted to in-frame clones and leaves out a portion. The table has about 120,000 clones, over 75% seen once. The rearrangement links TRBV19 to TRBJ1-5; D not resolved. The sample in question was peripheral blood, obtained on day 0 of AZD1222 vaccination. This clonotype was obtained from an adult in good health. Here the CDR3 DNA reads TGTGCCAGTAGCGCGGGAGTCCTCCTGGTAAATCAGCCCCAGCATTTT. This encodes CASSAGVLLVNQPQHF. Together with reference TRBV19 and TRBJ1-5, the CDR3 gives the full variable domain: DGGITQSPKYLFRKEGQNVTLSCEQNLNHDAMYWYRQDPGQGLRLIYYSQIVNDFQKGDIAEGYSVSREKKESFPLTVTSAQKNPTAFYLCASSAGVLLVNQPQHFGDGTRLSIL.